The 30 T cell receptor beta chains reported below all come from one sample, sequenced in a study of immune evolution from preneoplasia to lung adenocarcinoma. Assay used: immunoSEQ multiplex PCR; TCRdb lists only in-frame clones, some missing. The sample has 2,000 to 2,500 clones, more than 70% seen once. Material for sequencing was FFPE minimally invasive lung adenocarcinoma tissue. Receptors were obtained from a person aged 55-80 years with lung adenocarcinoma.

The J gene is TRBJ2-3, the V gene TRBV9; D remains ambiguous. Between the trimmed V and J ends, which lost 4 bases and 5 bases, there was a span of 8 bases. Germline CDR1 SGDLS, CDR2 YYNGEE. CDR3 length equals 12 residues. CDR3 in DNA: TGTGCCAGCAGCCTGGTGGGAGATACGCAGTATTTT. Protein sequence: CASSLVGDTQYF.

The chain combines TRBV6-6 with TRBJ1-1; 9 bases fit TRBD1. The CDR3 consists of 15 residues. Germline CDR1 and CDR2: MNHNY and SVGAGI (reference sequence). The J segment lost 0 bases and the V segment lost 7 bases, leaving 6 bases of the junction unmatched. Written as DNA, the CDR3 is TGTGCCAGCAAGGACAGGGGCCACTTGAACACTGAAGCTTTCTTT. This sequence encodes CASKDRGHLNTEAFF.

This chain links TRBV7-2 with TRBJ2-3; D is uncertain. The length of the CDR3 is 14 residues. Trimming took off 6 bases at V and 3 bases at J, with 13 bases between the two ends. The V gene's germline CDR1 is SGHTA and CDR2 FQGNSA. This chain's CDR3 is CASSPISSTDTQYF. The CDR3 region has the DNA TGTGCCAGCAGTCCCATCTCTAGTACAGATACGCAGTATTTT.

The V and J genes are TRBV19 and TRBJ1-1; TRBD1 aligns across 8 bases. The trim removed 2 bases at V and 5 bases at J, leaving 1 base unmatched. CDR3 size: 13 residues. Germline CDR1 LNHDA, CDR2 SQIVND (reference sequence). CDR3 loop: CASSINRGTEAFF. The CDR3 nucleotides are TGTGCCAGTAGTATAAACAGGGGGACTGAAGCTTTCTTT.

This chain joins TRBV4-3 and TRBJ2-1; D may be TRBD1 (6 bases). Trimming took off 7 bases at V and 5 bases at J, with 18 bases between the two ends. In germline, CDR1 is LGHNA, CDR2 YSLEER. The CDR3 loop spans 15 amino acids. CDR3 nucleotides: TGCGCCAGCAAGCGGACAGCCGGCTCGGACAATGAGCAGTTCTTC. It codes for CASKRTAGSDNEQFF.

The chain recombines TRBV6-1 with TRBJ1-2, with D unresolved. This CDR3 region has 15 residues. V dropped 1 base and J dropped 4 bases, with 13 bases sitting between them. Germline assignment: CDR1 MNHNS and CDR2 SASEGT. The DNA for the CDR3 is TGTGCCAGCAGTGAAGATTGGGGTTTCGGCTATGGCTACACCTTC. Protein sequence: CASSEDWGFGYGYTF.

V usage is TRBV5-1 and J usage is TRBJ1-1, with a possible D match to TRBD1 (5 bases). The CDR3 loop spans 13 amino acids. Germline CDR1 and CDR2: SGHRS and YFSETQ. V was cut by 5 bases and J by 1 base, with 9 bases left in between. CDR3 residues: CASRPTENTEAFF. CDR3 nucleotide sequence: TGCGCCAGCAGGCCGACAGAGAACACTGAAGCTTTCTTT. Full variable domain (remainder filled in from reference TRBV5-1 and TRBJ1-1): KAGVTQTPRYLIKTRGQQVTLSCSPISGHRSVSWYQQTPGQGLQFLFEYFSETQRNKGNFPGRFSGRQFSNSRSEMNVSTLELGDSALYLCASRPTENTEAFFGQGTRLTVV.

J is TRBJ2-1 and V is TRBV6-6, with D possibly TRBD2 on 5 matching bases. The germline V and J ends were trimmed by 6 bases and 2 bases, with 17 bases remaining between them. This CDR3 is 16 amino acids long. CDR1 is MNHNY, CDR2 SVGAGI, per germline (reference sequence). The CDR3 DNA follows: TGTGCCAGCAGACCCCTGTGGGAGTCTACCTACAATGAGCAGTTCTTC. Its translation is CASRPLWESTYNEQFF.

The genes are TRBV11-1 and TRBJ2-3; tentatively, D is TRBD1 or TRBD2 (5 bases each). There are 17 residues in the CDR3. Looked up from germline, CDR1 is SGHAT and CDR2 is FQDESV (reference sequence). The ends were cut back, 2 bases at V and 0 bases at J, with 15 bases in the middle. CDR3 sequence reads: CASSLHLRGTSTDTQYF. Written as DNA, the CDR3 is TGTGCCAGCAGCTTACATCTGAGGGGTACTAGCACAGATACGCAGTATTTT.

The chain links TRBV7-9 to TRBJ2-5; TRBD1 aligns across 9 bases. The CDR3 runs to 16 residues. The ends lost 0 bases at V and 5 bases at J; junction bases unmatched: 7. Per germline, CDR1 SEHNR and CDR2 FQNEAQ (reference sequence). The DNA of the CDR3 is TGTGCCAGCAGCTTAGCGCCGGGGGGACAGGGTGAGACCCAGTACTTC. The encoded protein is CASSLAPGGQGETQYF.

V usage is TRBV15 and J usage is TRBJ2-3, with a possible D match to TRBD2 (7 bases). This CDR3 has 16 residues. V was pared by 3 bases and J by 4 bases, with 17 bases between. The germline gives CDR1 LNHNV, CDR2 YYDKDF (reference sequence). This chain's CDR3 is CATSSALGGPPDTQYF. The CDR3 DNA reads TGTGCCACCAGCAGTGCCTTGGGGGGGCCTCCAGATACGCAGTATTTT.

V is TRBV9 and J is TRBJ2-2; TRBD1 might be the D (5 bases). The CDR3 runs to 16 residues. V was cut by 0 bases and J by 6 bases, with 15 bases left in between. Germline-derived CDR1 and CDR2 are SGDLS and YYNGEE. The CDR3 is CASSVVAGSLAGELFF. The CDR3 nucleotides are TGTGCCAGCAGCGTAGTTGCAGGGTCGTTGGCCGGGGAGCTGTTTTTT.

V gene TRBV7-8 combines with J gene TRBJ1-1; D remains unclear. V shed 4 bases and J shed 1 base, with 16 bases lying between them. This CDR3 is built from 16 residues. Germline V gene data show CDR1 as SGHVS and CDR2 as FQNEAQ. The CDR3 coding sequence is TGTGCCAGCAGCTACCCCTCAGCATACCCGAACACTGAAGCTTTCTTT. Translated, it gives CASSYPSAYPNTEAFF.

This chain links TRBV7-9 with TRBJ2-7, with D uncertain. V was clipped by 0 bases and J by 6 bases, with 15 bases between them. CDR3 length equals 15 residues. Per germline, CDR1 SEHNR and CDR2 FQNEAQ (reference sequence). CDR3 amino acids: CASSLAFGPSGEQYF. The CDR3 bases are TGTGCCAGCAGCTTAGCGTTTGGGCCATCGGGCGAGCAGTACTTC.

This clone was counted only a few times. The chain has TRBV29-1 and TRBJ2-1, with 14 nucleotides matching TRBD2. Trimming cost V 7 bases and J 0 bases; bases outside gene matches: 8. CDR3 length: 17 amino acids. Germline CDR1 reads SQVTM; CDR2 reads ANQGSEA. The CDR3 loop is CSGSGTSGSSSYNEQFF. The CDR3 DNA is TGCAGCGGGTCCGGGACTAGCGGGAGCTCCTCCTACAATGAGCAGTTCTTC.

The chain links TRBV6-4 to TRBJ2-2; 14 bases are shared with TRBD2. V was clipped by 4 bases and J by 4 bases; unmatched bases: 2. This CDR3 is 16 amino acids long. The germline CDR1 and CDR2 sequences are MRHNA and SNTAGT. Written as DNA, the CDR3 is TGTGCCAGCAGTGTCGGGACTAGCGGGGGCACCGGGGAGCTGTTTTTT. It yields the protein CASSVGTSGGTGELFF.

Worth noting for this clone: The sample contains more than one DNA sequence encoding this CDR3. The chain links TRBV9 to TRBJ1-6, with 9 bases aligning to TRBD1. CDR3 size: 15 residues. Germline V gives CDR1 SGDLS, CDR2 YYNGEE. The V and J ends lost 3 bases and 7 bases, in that order; junction bases with no gene match: 5. CDR3 DNA: TGTGCCAGCAGCGGAGCACAGGGGGCGAATTCACCCCTCCACTTT. Its translation: CASSGAQGANSPLHF.

V is TRBV18 and J is TRBJ2-7; 11 positions match TRBD1. Germline lookup yields CDR1 KGHSH and CDR2 LQKENI. Trimming took 3 bases from V and 4 from J; bases not matched to a gene: 8. This CDR3 spans 16 amino acids. The CDR3 protein is CASSPRTGGNGYEQYF. CDR3 nucleotide sequence: TGTGCCAGCTCACCCAGGACAGGGGGCAACGGTTACGAGCAGTACTTC. Variable domain in full (rest from reference TRBV18 and TRBJ2-7): NAGVMQNPRHLVRRRGQEARLRCSPMKGHSHVYWYRQLPEEGLKFMVYLQKENIIDESGMPKERFSAEFPKEGPSILRIQQVVRGDSAAYFCASSPRTGGNGYEQYFGPGTRLTVT.

The rearrangement links TRBV30 to TRBJ1-1; 7 bases are shared with TRBD1. Germline loops: CDR1 GTSNPN, CDR2 SVGIG (reference sequence). V lost 2 bases, J lost 9 bases, and 6 bases stayed unmatched. The CDR3 runs 12 residues. CDR3 nucleotides: TGTGCCTGGAGTTCGGACAGGTATAAAGCTTTCTTT. Protein product: CAWSSDRYKAFF.

The rearrangement uses TRBV5-1 and TRBJ2-2; 10 bases are a match to TRBD2. V shed 0 bases and J 6 bases; nucleotides not matched to a gene: 2. The CDR3 sequence is 15 residues long. Germline V CDR1 and CDR2: SGHRS, YFSETQ. The DNA of the CDR3 is TGCGCCAGCAGCTTGGAGGGGACTAGCGCCGGGGAGCTGTTTTTT. As protein: CASSLEGTSAGELFF.

This sequence joins TRBV18 and TRBJ2-2; D is unresolved. This CDR3 region has 12 residues. Germline CDR1 KGHSH, CDR2 LQKENI. The V gene lost 8 bases and the J gene lost 6 bases, with 10 bases spanning the gap. CDR3 amino acids: CASRTQAGELFF. The CDR3 DNA follows: TGTGCCAGCCGGACCCAAGCCGGGGAGCTGTTTTTT.

This clone is classed as large (0.1 to 1%). The J gene is TRBJ1-2, the V gene TRBV20-1, with 9 positions matching TRBD1. This CDR3 has 10 residues. V lost 6 bases to trimming and J lost 10 bases; unmatched junction nucleotides: 3. Germline CDR1 DFQATT, CDR2 SNEGSKA (reference sequence). The DNA for the CDR3 is TGCAGTGCAGACAGGGGGTACTACACCTTC. It specifies CSADRGYYTF.

This clone is a singleton in its sample. This chain joins TRBV4-1 and TRBJ2-7, with 7 bases aligning to TRBD1. This CDR3 spans 15 amino acids. Germline V CDR1 and CDR2: MGHRA, YSYEKL. Germline trimming cut 3 bases from V and 4 bases from J; bases unmatched to any gene: 9. The CDR3 spells CASSHPGGNRYEQYF. CDR3 bases: TGCGCCAGCAGCCACCCAGGGGGAAATCGGTACGAGCAGTACTTC.

With regard to this clone: Germline is not matched at one junction end, which may reflect a read error. The chain couples TRBV4-2 to TRBJ1-6; 9 nucleotides agree with TRBD1. Germline CDR1 reads LGHNA; CDR2 reads YNFKEQ. CDR3 length: 16 residues. The CDR3 DNA is TGTGTCAGCAGCCAAGGCTCGACAGGGGGAAGTTCACCCCTCCACTTT. Translating gives CVSSQGSTGGSSPLHF.

This clone came up a few times. V is TRBV7-9 and J is TRBJ2-7; 11 positions match TRBD1. This CDR3 region has 18 residues. Per germline, CDR1 SEHNR and CDR2 FQNEAQ (reference sequence). V was clipped by 4 bases and J by 3 bases; unmatched bases: 14. As DNA, the CDR3 is TGTGCCAGCAGCTCATTCCCCGGGACAGGGGGGAACTACTACGAGCAGTACTTC. Residues: CASSSFPGTGGNYYEQYF.

The chain couples TRBV2 to TRBJ2-7, with 7 bases lining up with TRBD1. The length of the CDR3 is 14 residues. Per the germline V gene, CDR1 is SNHLY and CDR2 is FYNNEI. J gave up 4 bases and V 3 bases, and 6 bases lay outside the gene matches. The CDR3 sequence is CASSDRRQGYEQYF. Written as DNA, the CDR3 is TGTGCCAGCAGTGACCGGCGACAGGGATACGAGCAGTACTTC.

The rearrangement joins TRBV13 to TRBJ2-7; D may be TRBD1 (6 bases). The CDR3 loop spans 15 amino acids. The germline V gene has CDR1 PRHDT and CDR2 FYEKMQ (reference sequence). The V and J ends lost 5 bases and 9 bases respectively, with 23 bases between them. CDR3 loop: CASSRLTGWNFRQYF. For the CDR3, the DNA is TGTGCCAGCAGCCGTTTGACAGGCTGGAATTTCAGGCAGTACTTC.

This chain uses TRBV11-2 with TRBJ2-7, with 8 bases matching TRBD1. CDR1 SGHAT and CDR2 FQNNGV come from the germline V gene. The CDR3 is 14 amino acids. V lost 4 bases to trimming and J lost 9 bases; unmatched junction nucleotides: 11. The CDR3 loop is CASSSDRVGTVQYF. CDR3 coding DNA: TGTGCCAGCAGCTCGGACAGGGTGGGGACGGTGCAGTACTTC.

This chain connects TRBV7-2 to TRBJ2-2; weak D call: TRBD1 (6 bases). CDR3 length: 16 residues. V lost 1 base and J lost 4, with 13 bases in between. Germline assignment: CDR1 SGHTA and CDR2 FQGNSA. The CDR3 coding sequence is TGTGCCAGCAGCTTAGTCATGGGGGCGATCACCGGGGAGCTGTTTTTT. This codes for CASSLVMGAITGELFF.

V gene TRBV5-1 combines with J gene TRBJ1-1, with unresolved D. The CDR3 is 13 amino acids. Trimming stripped 2 bases from V and 8 bases from J, with 13 bases between. CDR1 is SGHRS, CDR2 YFSETQ, per germline. The chain's CDR3 is CASSFGSPPEAFF. In DNA form, the CDR3 reads TGCGCCAGCAGCTTCGGGTCTCCCCCCGAAGCTTTCTTT.